These T cell receptor beta chains were read from a single sample in a study of spatial heterogeneity in lung cancer. TCRdb recomputed calls from the 5' RACE reads with MiXCR, one row per CDR3 protein. The profile shows 2,500 to 3,000 distinct CDR3 sequences, 13% of them singletons. Sample: PBMCs, taken at surgery. The source of these receptors is a male donor with early-stage non-small cell lung cancer. CDR3s leave out the opening cysteine and the closing phenylalanine or tryptophan. Fields, in order: CDR3 length, V gene, clone size, CDR3 protein. Not every row has a clone size; where given, it reads once, few, many or a size class.

14 TRBV19 - ASRYGQGAQTGELF
16 TRBV7-9 few ASSLESLAGGRPETQY
11 TRBV2 many ASSAPSGYEQY
10 TRBV5-1 many ASSEDRDGAF
12 TRBV19 medium-sized ASSKGLGGNEQY
12 TRBV10-2 medium-sized ASRLSGRAYEQY
12 TRBV23-1 many ASKGAGPRDTQY
12 TRBV2 few ASGGTSGSNEQF
12 TRBV21-1 many ASRNRDRYSPLH
10 TRBV7-3 medium-sized ASSRNTDTQY
11 TRBV2 few ASSEARLKTQY
13 TRBV5-1 many ASSFLPDGGYEQY
13 TRBV20-1 many SALIGQGYTGELF
13 TRBV7-2 many ASRETGLSGYEQF
10 TRBV13 many ASSLGAGELF
13 TRBV20-1 medium-sized SARGEAGTGNEQF
11 TRBV6-5 many ASSYSGVHEQY
8 TRBV11-2 medium-sized ASSSYEQY
14 TRBV11-3 - ASSDRGHQNTGELF
12 TRBV24-1 medium-sized ATSDVTGEETQY
14 TRBV5-1 medium-sized ASSWGLTSGLNEQF
14 TRBV20-1 many SARDFEGAAKNIQY
14 TRBV12-3/TRBV12-4 many ASSLVPAGGTDTQY
12 TRBV29-1 many SVEGVRYGETQY
14 TRBV5-1 - ASSLELAGSVNIQY
14 TRBV28 medium-sized ASSFSPPRSYNEQF